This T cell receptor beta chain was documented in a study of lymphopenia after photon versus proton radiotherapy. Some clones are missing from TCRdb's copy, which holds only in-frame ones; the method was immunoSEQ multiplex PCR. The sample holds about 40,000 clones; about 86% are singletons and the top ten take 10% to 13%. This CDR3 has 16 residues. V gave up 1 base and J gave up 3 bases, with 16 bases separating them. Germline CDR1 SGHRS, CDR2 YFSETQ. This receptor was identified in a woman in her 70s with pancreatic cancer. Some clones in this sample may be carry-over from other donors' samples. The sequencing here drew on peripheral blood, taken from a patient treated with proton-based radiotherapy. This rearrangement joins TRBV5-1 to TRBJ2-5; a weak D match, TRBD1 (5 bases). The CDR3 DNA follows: TGCGCCAGCAGCTTGAATACAGGAGCGAGTAAAGAGACCCAGTACTTC. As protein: CASSLNTGASKETQYF.